This T cell receptor beta chain was recorded in a study of blood T cell repertoires in COVID-19. The overall study: Samples taken during acute and convalescent COVID-19 were collected in the United States, Italy and Spain. T cells, B-cell-depleted T cells, or PBMCs provided the cDNA or gDNA that served as material.

Clinical histories supplied by participants themselves formed the basis of cohort assignment. Donors in Cohort 3 counted as recovered after two negative PCRs, clearance, or symptom resolution. The repertoire was sequenced with immunoSEQ multiplex PCR; TCRdb's copy has only in-frame clones and lacks some. The table shows roughly 330,000 clones, with roughly 87% occurring only once. V lost 2 bases and J lost 1, with 11 bases in between. The CDR3 covers 15 residues. CDR1 and CDR2 (germline): MNHNY, SVGAGI (reference sequence). V and J are TRBV6-6 and TRBJ1-1; TRBD1 might be the D (5 bases). The source is a woman in her twenties or thirties who had recovered from COVID-19. Material: PBMCs or T cells enriched from blood (not recorded which). CDR3 sequence reads: CASSYGQISNTEAFF. DNA for the CDR3: TGTGCCAGCAGTTACGGACAAATTTCGAACACTGAAGCTTTCTTT.